There are many counts of the clone carrying this T cell receptor (beta chain). Its cognate antigen is unknown. The V gene's germline CDR1 is MNHNS and CDR2 SASEGT. Trimming left V 1 base short and J 2 bases short, with 12 bases between. The CDR3 is 16 amino acids. Uncontrolled infection, other autoimmune disease, pregnancy or lactation barred patients from enrollment. The data are from a study of T cells in Graves' hyperthyroidism and ophthalmopathy. Findings and caveats of the study: Ophthalmopathy and stable hyperthyroidism were told apart by a 13 V-J model.

Amplification of TCR beta CDR3 regions was performed using RNA transcripts as template. The TCR CDR3 first-round RT-PCR relied on the HTBI primer set. In TCRdb, the multiplex PCR reads were re-called with MiXCR into one record per CDR3 protein. The table has 530,000 or so distinct CDR3 sequences, about 24% seen once. The chain has TRBV6-1 and TRBJ1-5; D remains unclear. The receptor was isolated from a woman between 25 and 40 years old with Graves' ophthalmopathy. Sequences were obtained from blood. This chain's CDR3 is CASSEGRWNGNQPQHF. The CDR3 DNA reads TGTGCCAGCAGTGAAGGACGGTGGAATGGCAATCAGCCCCAGCATTTT.